This passage covers 17 T cell receptor beta chains from one sample sequenced in a study of T cell clones after liver transplantation. Assay used: immunoSEQ multiplex PCR; TCRdb lists only in-frame clones, some missing. The data show some 120,000 clones, with 90% seen just once and around 0.86% held by the top ten. Source: CD4+ T cells from blood, taken 12 months after liver transplant. Source of these receptors: a human patient who received a liver transplant. The T cells may come from the graft donor.

The chain recombines TRBV19 with TRBJ1-2; 10 bases match TRBD1. The V segment lost 4 bases and the J segment 4 bases; nucleotides outside the gene matches: 3. Germline V CDR1 and CDR2: LNHDA, SQIVND (reference sequence). The CDR3 covers 14 residues. CDR3 in DNA: TGTGCCAGTAGTAGGACAGGGGGGAGCTATGGCTACACCTTC. Its translation: CASSRTGGSYGYTF.

The chain joins TRBV7-9 to TRBJ1-2, with D unresolved. This CDR3 region has 14 residues. The V gene's germline CDR1 is SEHNR and CDR2 FQNEAQ (reference sequence). Trimming stripped 1 base from V and 4 bases from J, with 10 bases between. CDR3 residues: CASSLEYPGYGYTF. CDR3 bases: TGTGCCAGCAGCTTAGAGTATCCCGGCTATGGCTACACCTTC. Combining the CDR3 with reference TRBV7-9 and TRBJ1-2 gives the whole variable domain DTGVSQNPRHKITKRGQNVTFRCDPISEHNRLYWYRQTLGQGPEFLTYFQNEAQLEKSRLLSDRFSAERPKGSFSTLEIQRTEQGDSAMYLCASSLEYPGYGYTFGSGTRLTVV.

This clone was detected only once. The rearrangement links TRBV6-1 to TRBJ2-5, with D unclear. TRBJ2-7 explains the end of the DNA better; the J call may be wrong. This CDR3 is built from 14 residues. Germline CDR1 and CDR2: MNHNS and SASEGT. CDR3 sequence reads: CASSEGYPGGEQYF. As DNA, the CDR3 is TGTGCCAGCAGTGAAGGATACCCAGGCGGCGAGCAGTACTTC.

In DNA form, the CDR3 reads TGTGCCAGCAGGAGTCGGAGGGTTAGCAATCAGCCCCAGCATTTT. Protein product: CASRSRRVSNQPQHF. This rearrangement joins TRBV5-6 to TRBJ1-5, with D unresolved. This CDR3 has 15 amino acids. With 5 bases removed from V and 0 bases from J, the gap between germline ends came to 12 bases. Looked up from germline, CDR1 is SGHDT and CDR2 is YYEEEE.

V usage is TRBV7-3 and J usage is TRBJ2-6, with 7 positions matching TRBD1. The CDR3 loop spans 17 amino acids. Per the germline V gene, CDR1 is SGHTA and CDR2 is FQGTGA. V shed 5 bases and J 5 bases; nucleotides not matched to a gene: 12. The CDR3 spells CASSLPGTAVRANVLTF. As DNA, the CDR3 is TGTGCCAGCAGCCTCCCCGGGACAGCCGTGCGGGCCAACGTCCTGACTTTC.

The J gene is TRBJ2-1, the V gene TRBV19; either TRBD1 or TRBD2 may supply D (5 bases each). Per the germline V gene, CDR1 is LNHDA and CDR2 is SQIVND (reference sequence). The CDR3 loop spans 16 amino acids. V was shortened by 7 bases and J by 9 bases, with 25 bases between the two germline ends. The CDR3 nucleotides are TGTGCCAGTAATTACCCGGGACGAGGTGGTAATAGTGAGCAGTTCTTC. This sequence encodes CASNYPGRGGNSEQFF.

This chain links TRBV20-1 with TRBJ2-1; D is possibly TRBD2 (5 bases). This CDR3 has 11 amino acids. V lost 6 bases, J lost 9 bases, and 12 bases lay in between. CDR1 is DFQATT, CDR2 SNEGSKA, per germline (reference sequence). Here the CDR3 reads CSAPTEGEQFF. CDR3 coding DNA: TGCAGTGCGCCTACTGAGGGTGAGCAGTTCTTC.

The chain uses TRBV13 and TRBJ2-3; D might be TRBD1 or TRBD2, each matching 5 bases. The CDR3 spans 14 residues. The V and J ends lost 2 bases and 0 bases respectively, with 6 bases between them. Per the germline V gene, CDR1 is PRHDT and CDR2 is FYEKMQ (reference sequence). CDR3 region: CASSLRGSTDTQYF. The CDR3 DNA sequence: TGTGCCAGCAGCTTACGGGGCAGCACAGATACGCAGTATTTT. The entire variable domain, with the rest obtained from reference TRBV13 and TRBJ2-3, is as follows: AAGVIQSPRHLIKEKRETATLKCYPIPRHDTVYWYQQGPGQDPQFLISFYEKMQSDKGSIPDRFSAQQFSDYHSELNMSSLELGDSALYFCASSLRGSTDTQYFGPGTRLTVL.

This chain uses TRBV5-4 with TRBJ2-2, with D maybe TRBD1 (6 bases). The CDR3 is 14 amino acids. Germline CDR1 and CDR2: SGHNT and YYREEE (reference sequence). V lost 2 bases and J 7 bases, leaving 12 bases between the germline ends. CDR3 sequence (DNA): TGTGCCAGCAGCTTAGGGGGAGCGAGCGGGGAGCTGTTTTTT. Encoded protein: CASSLGGASGELFF.

In its sample, this clone was seen once. This chain connects TRBV7-3 to TRBJ2-1, with TRBD1 matching 8 bases. V shed 4 bases and J 7 bases; nucleotides not matched to a gene: 9. This CDR3 is 15 amino acids long. Germline V gene lookup returns CDR1 SGHTA and CDR2 FQGTGA. DNA for the CDR3: TGTGCCAGCAGCTCGCGCCCCGACAGGGGAAATGAGCAGTTCTTC. Its protein product is CASSSRPDRGNEQFF.

The chain joins TRBV7-2 to TRBJ2-5; D is perhaps TRBD2 (8 bases). The CDR3 runs 15 residues. Deletions cut 4 bases from V and 5 bases from J, with 17 bases between. Germline loops: CDR1 SGHTA, CDR2 FQGNSA. The CDR3 region is CASSSYRGGGETQYF. The CDR3 DNA reads as TGTGCCAGCAGCTCCTACAGGGGCGGGGGGGAGACCCAGTACTTC.

The CDR3 loop is CASSSRQGGGYTF. The CDR3, as DNA: TGTGCCAGCAGCTCACGACAGGGCGGTGGCTACACCTTC. The chain links TRBV13 to TRBJ1-2, with 7 nucleotides matching TRBD1. The V gene's germline CDR1 is PRHDT and CDR2 FYEKMQ (reference sequence). J gave up 7 bases and V 4 bases, and 6 bases lay outside the gene matches. The CDR3 consists of 13 residues. The variable domain in full, with the rest retrieved from reference TRBV13 and TRBJ1-2, is AAGVIQSPRHLIKEKRETATLKCYPIPRHDTVYWYQQGPGQDPQFLISFYEKMQSDKGSIPDRFSAQQFSDYHSELNMSSLELGDSALYFCASSSRQGGGYTFGSGTRLTVV.

The rearrangement uses TRBV28 and TRBJ2-7; 9 positions match TRBD2. Unmatched junction bases numbered 6, after V lost 3 bases and J lost 0 bases. Per germline, CDR1 MDHEN and CDR2 SYDVKM. The CDR3 totals 16 residues. The CDR3 sequence is CASSLLAGTSSYEQYF. CDR3 bases: TGTGCCAGCAGTTTGCTAGCGGGGACGAGCTCCTACGAGCAGTACTTC.

This chain uses TRBV15 with TRBJ2-3; D not resolved. The CDR3 covers 16 residues. CDR1 is LNHNV and CDR2 is YYDKDF in the germline V gene (reference sequence). V was trimmed by 0 bases and J by 0 bases, leaving 10 bases between them. In DNA form, the CDR3 reads TGTGCCACCAGCAGAGATGGCGGTCCTAGCACAGATACGCAGTATTTT. It yields the protein CATSRDGGPSTDTQYF.

The chain is built from TRBV5-1 and TRBJ2-6; maybe TRBD2 (6 bases). CDR3 size: 14 residues. Germline CDR1 and CDR2: SGHRS and YFSETQ. Trimming removed 7 bases from V and 4 bases from J, with 12 bases in between. CDR3: CASGTSAGANVLTF. The CDR3 bases are TGCGCCAGCGGGACTTCGGCAGGGGCCAACGTCCTGACTTTC.

This clone was seen only once. This chain links TRBV5-1 with TRBJ2-5; no reliable D call. Trimming pared 0 bases from V and 4 bases from J, leaving 10 bases between. Germline V CDR1 and CDR2: SGHRS, YFSETQ. The CDR3 runs to 14 residues. CDR3 DNA sequence: TGCGCCAGCAGCTTGGACCCGTTAGGAGAGACCCAGTACTTC. Encoded protein: CASSLDPLGETQYF. Full variable domain (rest looked up from reference TRBV5-1 and TRBJ2-5): KAGVTQTPRYLIKTRGQQVTLSCSPISGHRSVSWYQQTPGQGLQFLFEYFSETQRNKGNFPGRFSGRQFSNSRSEMNVSTLELGDSALYLCASSLDPLGETQYFGPGTRLLVL.

This chain joins TRBV19 and TRBJ1-4, with a tentative D call TRBD1 (6 bases). Per germline, CDR1 LNHDA and CDR2 SQIVND (reference sequence). Trimming removed 9 bases from V and 1 base from J, with 12 bases in between. This CDR3 region has 14 residues. Written as DNA, the CDR3 is TGTGCCAGCAACAGGGTCGGAACTAATGAAAAACTGTTTTTT. This translates into CASNRVGTNEKLFF.